This entry concerns a single TCR beta chain. This clone's antigen is unknown. Per-base qualities were not stored, and no clone one base away is much larger. The CDR3 holds 15 amino acids from the cysteine to the phenylalanine. Only the CDR3 DNA stays, 45 bases, in frame from base 1. Cut back by 4 bases and 1 base, the V and J ends lie 13 bases apart. The germline V gene (reference sequence) provides CDR1 SGHNT and CDR2 YYREEE. Library preparation was by the immunoSEQ multiplex PCR assay. The hsTCRB Kit was used according to the manufacturer's protocol to amplify rearranged TCR beta chain sequences. TCRB libraries were sequenced on an Illumina MiSeq. Per the authors' processing: The proprietary platform of the kit vendor was used for demultiplexing, trimming and gene mapping. TCRdb re-hosts the immuneACCESS table, in-frame sequences only. Its copies lack some clones; in the studies checked, an unresolved V gene accounts for under half of them, and the cause for the rest is not known. That table supplies the V and J calls and clone size; D and trimming were determined from the DNA. In all, the sample holds around 130,000 clones, and around four fifths of those were seen once. Of the sample, 5.5% is held by the ten largest clones.

These data belong to a study of a mutant IDH1 vaccine in newly diagnosed glioma (dated by TCRdb to about 2021). General notes on the study: Across visits V03 through V10, patients got a total of eight vaccinations, given in weeks 1, 3, 5, 7, 11, 15, 19 and 23. Before enrollment, patients had received standard therapy of radiotherapy alone, temozolomide alone, or radiochemotherapy with temozolomide; most received the combination. Of the 25 to 40 patients who were treated, 62.5% were male and roughly 38% were female, and the mean age was roughly 40 years. Longitudinal TCRB deep sequencing was done for roughly 23 treated patients, wherever samples were available for exploratory analyses. Six visits were used for peripheral blood collection: V03 (baseline), V05, V07, V10, V12 and V13. Vaccination started 4-6 weeks after radiotherapy alone, or was given together with temozolomide cycles in the groups whose treatment included chemotherapy. Overall study outcomes, separate from this receptor: PBMC samples for TCRB deep sequencing were selected based on availability. It was noted by the authors that analyses of patient blood samples could not be reproduced owing to sample limitations. Changes in the top peripheral T cell clonotypes picked up by TCRB sequencing did not appear to be linked to pseudoprogression. Vaccine-induced immune responses across multiple MHC alleles were detected in 90% to 95% of patients.

This specimen's time point label, per the study, means: week 11, during vaccination. Every vaccine dose consisted of 300 ug of a 20-mer mutant IDH1 peptide in Montanide, administered subcutaneously together with topical imiquimod. Donors had newly diagnosed WHO grade 3 or 4 IDH1-mutant astrocytomas with loss of nuclear ATRX. The samples were drawn from NOA16, a multicentre, single-arm, open-label phase I trial in Germany that tested a mutant IDH1 peptide vaccine in humans for the first time. The DNeasy Blood and Tissue Kit was used to extract genomic DNA from EDTA blood for TCRB sequencing. The receptor's source is a man aged 35 to 55 with glioma. Sequenced material: PBMCs, taken from a glioma patient whose treatment included an IDH1 peptide vaccine. This chain is built from TRBV5-4 and TRBJ2-3; TRBD2 is a possible D gene, resting on 6 matching bases. CDR3 loop: CASSRRVMGTDTQYF. The nucleotide sequence reads as follows: TGTGCCAGCAGCCGGAGGGTTATGGGCACAGATACGCAGTATTTT.